Each of the 22 T cell receptor beta chains below was sequenced from the same sample in a study of cytomegalovirus exposure and HLA in healthy donors. Primers included in the PCR were 60 Vbeta and 13 Jbeta primers. Clones were read by immunoSEQ multiplex PCR, and TCRdb kept only the in-frame ones, dropping some. The sample has 130,000 or so clones; approximately 72% are singletons. Input material: PBMCs. The receptors originated from a man between 18 and 35 years old in good health and CMV-seronegative.

The chain combines TRBV18 with TRBJ2-1, with D hard to call. The V gene's germline CDR1 is KGHSH and CDR2 LQKENI. The CDR3 has 17 residues. V gave up 2 bases and J gave up 9 bases, with 23 bases separating them. The CDR3 sequence is CASSPRSYLGPRSEQFF. The CDR3 DNA is TGTGCCAGCTCACCAAGGAGCTACCTAGGTCCTCGTAGTGAGCAGTTCTTC.

CDR3 DNA: TGTGCCAGCAGCCAAGCACGGCGGGGGGAGCTGTTTTTT. Amino acids: CASSQARRGELFF. The chain couples TRBV4-2 to TRBJ2-2, with unresolved D. V was trimmed by 1 base and J by 8 bases, leaving 8 bases between them. The CDR3 loop spans 13 amino acids. Germline V gives CDR1 LGHNA, CDR2 YNFKEQ.

DNA for the CDR3: TGTGCCAGCAGCCCAGGGCTAGCGGGCTACGAGCAGTACTTC. It codes for CASSPGLAGYEQYF. The chain recombines TRBV27 with TRBJ2-7, with 8 positions matching TRBD2. J was trimmed by 3 bases and V by 6 bases; bases with no gene match: 7. Germline loops: CDR1 MNHEY, CDR2 SMNVEV (reference sequence). The CDR3 has 14 amino acids.

The chain links TRBV19 to TRBJ1-5; D perhaps matches TRBD1 (6 bases). Looked up from germline, CDR1 is LNHDA and CDR2 is SQIVND (reference sequence). The CDR3 spans 17 residues. V lost 5 bases to trimming and J lost 5 bases, with 22 bases between them. CDR3 nucleotide sequence: TGTGCCAGTAGTTCCTGGACAGCCTTCCCCGATGATCAGCCCCAGCATTTT. This gives the protein CASSSWTAFPDDQPQHF.

This clone was seen only once. V is TRBV30 and J is TRBJ2-1; D is perhaps TRBD1 (6 bases). The V gene lost 0 bases and the J gene lost 9 bases, with 18 bases spanning the gap. CDR1 is GTSNPN and CDR2 is SVGIG in the germline V gene (reference sequence). The CDR3 extends over 15 amino acids. The CDR3 DNA sequence: TGTGCCTGGAGTGTAGGCCCCCCGAGGGGGAGTGAGCAGTTCTTC. Protein product: CAWSVGPPRGSEQFF.

The CDR3 protein is CASSLAERGPNEKLFF. Here the CDR3 DNA reads TGTGCCAGCAGCTTAGCGGAGCGGGGACCTAATGAAAAACTGTTTTTT. The chain couples TRBV7-9 to TRBJ1-4; weak D call: TRBD1 (5 bases). From germline, CDR1 is SEHNR and CDR2 FQNEAQ (reference sequence). The CDR3 is made up of 16 amino acids. V gave up 0 bases and J gave up 3 bases, with 11 bases separating them.

This rearrangement joins TRBV11-3 to TRBJ2-3, with 9 bases identical to TRBD1. Germline V CDR1 and CDR2: SGHNT, YENEEA. CDR3 size: 13 residues. V trimming: 10 bases; J trimming: 1 base; junction bases outside the gene matches: 3. CDR3 sequence: CATRTGGTDTQYF. The CDR3 DNA is TGTGCCACCAGGACAGGGGGCACAGATACGCAGTATTTT.

The rearrangement links TRBV9 to TRBJ1-1; a possible D gene is TRBD1 (5 bases). The CDR3 loop spans 12 amino acids. V lost 5 bases to trimming and J lost 3 bases, with 8 bases between them. Germline V gene lookup returns CDR1 SGDLS and CDR2 YYNGEE. The CDR3 DNA is TGTGCCAGCAGGGGGGGAGACACTGAAGCTTTCTTT. It yields the protein CASRGGDTEAFF.

This rearrangement joins TRBV2 to TRBJ2-1; 16 bases map to TRBD2. The CDR3 is 19 residues long. V trimming: 5 bases; J trimming: 7 bases; junction bases outside the gene matches: 14. CDR1 is SNHLY and CDR2 is FYNNEI in the germline V gene. The CDR3 DNA is TGTGCCAGCAGTCCCCCCCTGGGACTAGCGGGAGGGCCCTCGAATGAGCAGTTCTTC. Its translation is CASSPPLGLAGGPSNEQFF.

This clone was detected only a few times. This chain uses TRBV7-3 with TRBJ2-6, with D maybe TRBD2 (5 bases). CDR1 and CDR2 (germline): SGHTA, FQGTGA. V was shortened by 4 bases and J by 2 bases, with 9 bases between the two germline ends. The CDR3 totals 15 residues. For the CDR3, the DNA is TGTGCCAGCAGCTCCACTAGGCCTGGGGCCAACGTCCTGACTTTC. It yields the protein CASSSTRPGANVLTF. Complete variable domain (other parts from reference TRBV7-3 and TRBJ2-6): GAGVSQTPSNKVTEKGKYVELRCDPISGHTALYWYRQSLGQGPEFLIYFQGTGAADDSGLPNDRFFAVRPEGSVSTLKIQRTERGDSAVYLCASSSTRPGANVLTFGAGSRLTVL.

CDR3 amino acids: CASSYTGQGGGYTF. For the CDR3, the DNA is TGTGCCAGCAGTTACACAGGACAGGGCGGTGGCTACACCTTC. The chain has TRBV6-5 and TRBJ1-2; 8 nucleotides line up with TRBD1. The CDR3 spans 14 residues. CDR1 MNHEY and CDR2 SVGAGI come from the germline V gene. Trimming took 2 bases from V and 7 from J; bases not matched to a gene: 6.

The rearrangement uses TRBV7-9 and TRBJ1-5; a possible D gene is TRBD1 (5 bases). Deletions cut 5 bases from V and 0 bases from J, with 11 bases between. The CDR3 consists of 15 residues. Germline values: CDR1 SEHNR, CDR2 FQNEAQ (reference sequence). CDR3 DNA: TGTGCCAGCAGCAAAGGAACAGGTAGCAATCAGCCCCAGCATTTT. Protein product: CASSKGTGSNQPQHF.

The CDR3 DNA reads TGTGCCAGCAGCAAGGGGACAGGGGGCGCTGGAAGTTCCTACGAGCAGTACTTC. This translates into CASSKGTGGAGSSYEQYF. The gene calls are TRBV7-6 and TRBJ2-7; the match to TRBD1 covers 12 bases. V trimming: 5 bases; J trimming: 1 base; junction bases outside the gene matches: 12. Germline values: CDR1 SGHVS, CDR2 FNYEAQ. CDR3 length equals 18 residues.

The chain uses TRBV20-1 and TRBJ2-1, with D unclear. In germline, CDR1 is DFQATT, CDR2 SNEGSKA (reference sequence). The CDR3 is made up of 11 amino acids. Between the trimmed V and J ends, which lost 6 bases and 8 bases, there was a span of 11 bases. CDR3 nucleotide sequence: TGCAGTGCCGCGGTCGCGGATGAGCAGTTCTTC. This codes for CSAAVADEQFF.

The CDR3 protein is CASSLGQLGGEQFF. CDR3 nucleotide sequence: TGTGCCAGCAGCTTAGGCCAGTTGGGAGGTGAGCAGTTCTTC. V gene TRBV11-2 combines with J gene TRBJ2-1; the D gene is possibly TRBD2 (6 bases). Trimming took off 1 base at V and 9 bases at J, with 13 bases between the two ends. Per germline, CDR1 SGHAT and CDR2 FQNNGV. The CDR3 is 14 amino acids.

V usage is TRBV4-1 and J usage is TRBJ2-5; possible D gene TRBD2, 6 bases. The CDR3 consists of 14 residues. Trimming pared 0 bases from V and 5 bases from J, leaving 10 bases between. Germline V gene lookup returns CDR1 MGHRA and CDR2 YSYEKL. The chain's CDR3 is CASSQEGEDETQYF. DNA for the CDR3: TGCGCCAGCAGCCAAGAGGGGGAGGATGAGACCCAGTACTTC.

The chain uses TRBV6-6 and TRBJ1-2; the D is unclear. The CDR3 is made up of 16 amino acids. The V end lost 2 bases, the J end lost 2 bases, and 15 bases lay between the germline ends. Germline-derived CDR1 and CDR2 are MNHNY and SVGAGI (reference sequence). The CDR3: CASSYTLRRVNYGYTF. The CDR3 DNA sequence: TGTGCCAGCAGTTACACCCTCCGACGGGTCAACTATGGCTACACCTTC.

The chain carries TRBV27 and TRBJ1-6, with D perhaps TRBD1 (6 bases). Trimming removed 6 bases at V and 4 bases at J, with 10 bases between. CDR3 length: 14 residues. CDR1 is MNHEY, CDR2 SMNVEV, per germline (reference sequence). DNA for the CDR3: TGTGCCAGCAGGTTCAGGGGATATAATTCACCCCTCCACTTT. Its protein product is CASRFRGYNSPLHF.

This clone has just a few counts. The chain employs TRBV7-9 and TRBJ1-1; D is undetermined. CDR3 length equals 14 residues. Germline V lookup: CDR1 SEHNR, CDR2 FQNEAQ (reference sequence). Trimming removed 2 bases at V and 3 bases at J, with 10 bases between. The CDR3 nucleotides read TGTGCCAGCAGCTTACTGGAGGCTGACACTGAAGCTTTCTTT. Amino acids: CASSLLEADTEAFF.

This chain joins TRBV10-3 and TRBJ2-7, with D maybe TRBD2 (5 bases). V gave up 4 bases and J gave up 1 base, with 8 bases separating them. The CDR3 loop spans 13 amino acids. Per germline, CDR1 ENHRY and CDR2 SYGVKD. As DNA, the CDR3 is TGTGCCATCAGTGGGACTGGATCCTACGAGCAGTACTTC. Amino acid sequence: CAISGTGSYEQYF.

For this clone: Sequence at one end of the junction differs from germline and may be a read error. The chain uses TRBV30 and TRBJ1-2; D unresolved. The V gene's germline CDR1 is GTSNPN and CDR2 SVGIG (reference sequence). This CDR3 region has 12 residues. Here the CDR3 reads CAWSLENYGCTF. DNA for the CDR3: TGTGCCTGGAGTCTGGAAAACTATGGCTGCACCTTC.

This clone was seen a handful of times. This sequence joins TRBV28 and TRBJ1-1; D remains unclear. V was trimmed by 4 bases and J by 4 bases, leaving 7 bases between them. The CDR3 is 12 residues long. Per germline, CDR1 MDHEN and CDR2 SYDVKM. The CDR3 here is CASSWASTEAFF. CDR3 nucleotide sequence: TGTGCCAGCAGTTGGGCGTCCACTGAAGCTTTCTTT.